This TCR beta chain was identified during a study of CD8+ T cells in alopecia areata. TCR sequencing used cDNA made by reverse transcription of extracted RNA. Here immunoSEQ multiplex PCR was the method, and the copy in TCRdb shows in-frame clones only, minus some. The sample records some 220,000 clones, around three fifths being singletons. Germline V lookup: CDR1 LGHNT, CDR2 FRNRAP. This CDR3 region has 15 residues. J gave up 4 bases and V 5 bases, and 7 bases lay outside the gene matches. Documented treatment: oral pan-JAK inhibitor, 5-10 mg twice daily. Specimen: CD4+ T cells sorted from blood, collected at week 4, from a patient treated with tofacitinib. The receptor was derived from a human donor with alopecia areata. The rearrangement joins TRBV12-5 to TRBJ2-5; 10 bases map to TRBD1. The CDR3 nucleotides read TGTGCTAGTGGTGCGGGGACAGGGGTTGGAGAGACCCAGTACTTC. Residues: CASGAGTGVGETQYF.